The table lists the clone carrying this T cell receptor beta chain with a count of one. The data were taken from a study of blood T cell repertoires in COVID-19. Study summary: Sources were T cells, B-cell-depleted T cells, or PBMCs; the material itself was cDNA or gDNA.

Deletions cut 0 bases from V and 4 bases from J, with 16 bases between. The germline gives CDR1 SGHVS, CDR2 FQNEAQ. CDR3 size: 17 residues. Clones were sequenced by immunoSEQ multiplex PCR, and TCRdb holds only the in-frame ones, with some missing. The sample gives approximately 66,000 clones, 70% to 75% of which show up once; less than 25% is in the top ten. V usage is TRBV7-8 and J usage is TRBJ2-4; a weak D match, TRBD1 (6 bases). Specimen: peripheral blood. The sequence was collected from a man aged 55 to 70 with acute or convalescent COVID-19. The CDR3 region is CASSLALSGQKKNIQYF. The CDR3 DNA sequence: TGTGCCAGCAGCTTAGCGCTTTCTGGACAGAAAAAAAACATTCAGTACTTC.